Each of the 24 T cell receptor beta chains below was sequenced from the same sample in a study of cytomegalovirus exposure and HLA in healthy donors. PCR used 60 Vbeta primers and 13 Jbeta primers. The table came from immunoSEQ multiplex PCR; TCRdb's copy has only in-frame clones and leaves some out. The sample has 60,000 to 80,000 clones, 65% to 80% seen once. Sequencing was carried out using PBMCs. Receptor source: a woman in her 30s in good health and CMV-seronegative.

This rearrangement joins TRBV7-9 to TRBJ1-2; perhaps TRBD1 as D (5 bases). The CDR3 runs to 12 residues. V dropped 3 bases and J dropped 4 bases, with 6 bases sitting between them. Germline CDR1 is SEHNR and CDR2 is FQNEAQ (reference sequence). The CDR3 DNA is TGTGCCAGCAGCTTGGACACCTATGGCTACACCTTC. Translating it yields CASSLDTYGYTF. Filled out from reference TRBV7-9 and TRBJ1-2, the complete variable domain reads DTGVSQNPRHKITKRGQNVTFRCDPISEHNRLYWYRQTLGQGPEFLTYFQNEAQLEKSRLLSDRFSAERPKGSFSTLEIQRTEQGDSAMYLCASSLDTYGYTFGSGTRLTVV.

The J gene is TRBJ2-3, the V gene TRBV4-1, with 7 bases fitting TRBD1. Trimming at V came to 5 bases and at J to 2 bases, leaving 4 bases not matched to a gene. This CDR3 is 14 amino acids long. Germline CDR1 MGHRA, CDR2 YSYEKL. The CDR3 coding sequence is TGCGCCAGCAGCGCGACAGGGACCACAGATACGCAGTATTTT. Its protein is CASSATGTTDTQYF.

The chain couples TRBV2 to TRBJ1-2, with D possibly TRBD1 on 5 matching bases. V was pared by 6 bases and J by 3 bases, with 14 bases between. Germline V gene data show CDR1 as SNHLY and CDR2 as FYNNEI. The CDR3 is 14 amino acids. CDR3 bases: TGTGCCAGCAGCATTGGGGGGGAAGACTATGGCTACACCTTC. It translates to CASSIGGEDYGYTF.

The chain joins TRBV10-3 to TRBJ2-1; 10 bases agree with TRBD2. CDR3 size: 19 residues. Germline CDR1 is ENHRY and CDR2 is SYGVKD. With V trimmed by 2 bases and J by 8 bases, 18 bases remained unmatched. The CDR3 DNA sequence: TGTGCCATCAGTGAGCGGGGAGCTAGCGGGAGTGCCCAGAGGCATGAGCAGTTCTTC. Translation gives CAISERGASGSAQRHEQFF.

The genes are TRBV9 and TRBJ1-2; D is possibly TRBD1 (6 bases). This CDR3 spans 17 amino acids. V shed 0 bases and J shed 3 bases, with 18 bases lying between them. Germline V lookup: CDR1 SGDLS, CDR2 YYNGEE. The CDR3 loop is CASSVAAQGERDYGYTF. Here the CDR3 DNA reads TGTGCCAGCAGCGTAGCGGCACAGGGTGAGAGGGACTATGGCTACACCTTC.

There are a few counts of this clone. V usage is TRBV5-1 and J usage is TRBJ2-7; the D is unclear. The CDR3 totals 14 residues. V was trimmed by 0 bases and J by 2 bases, leaving 9 bases between them. Germline-derived CDR1 and CDR2 are SGHRS and YFSETQ. The CDR3 is CASSLEYSTYEQYF. The CDR3 DNA follows: TGCGCCAGCAGCTTGGAATACAGCACCTACGAGCAGTACTTC. The full variable domain, with the rest looked up from reference TRBV5-1 and TRBJ2-7, is KAGVTQTPRYLIKTRGQQVTLSCSPISGHRSVSWYQQTPGQGLQFLFEYFSETQRNKGNFPGRFSGRQFSNSRSEMNVSTLELGDSALYLCASSLEYSTYEQYFGPGTRLTVT.

V and J are TRBV10-1 and TRBJ2-1; a possible D gene is TRBD1 (7 bases). Germline V lookup: CDR1 WNHNN, CDR2 SYGVQD (reference sequence). The V end was cut by 0 bases, the J end by 2 bases, with 11 bases between. This CDR3 is built from 16 residues. CDR3 residues: CASSESGGGPYNEQFF. Written as DNA, the CDR3 is TGCGCCAGCAGTGAGTCTGGAGGGGGCCCCTACAATGAGCAGTTCTTC.

The chain is built from TRBV29-1 and TRBJ2-7; the D gene is possibly TRBD1 (5 bases). There are 11 residues in the CDR3. The germline CDR1 and CDR2 sequences are SQVTM and ANQGSEA. The V end was cut by 7 bases, the J end by 1 base, with 8 bases between. The DNA for the CDR3 is TGCAGCGGACAGAGGTCCTACGAGCAGTACGTC. It is translated as CSGQRSYEQYV.

This clone has only a few counts. The J gene is TRBJ1-1, the V gene TRBV5-4, with TRBD1 matching 7 bases. Germline-derived CDR1 and CDR2 are SGHNT and YYREEE (reference sequence). J lost 1 base, V lost 4 bases, and 7 bases had no gene match. The CDR3 is 15 residues long. In nucleotides, the CDR3 is TGTGCCAGCAGCCGGGGGACAGCAAAGAACACTGAAGCTTTCTTT. It is translated as CASSRGTAKNTEAFF.

The V gene is TRBV6-6, the J gene TRBJ2-7; D is perhaps TRBD2 (6 bases). CDR3 length: 14 residues. CDR1 and CDR2 from the germline V gene are MNHNY and SVGAGI (reference sequence). V dropped 5 bases and J dropped 5 bases, with 16 bases sitting between them. The CDR3 region is CASSITGEVHEQYF. The CDR3, as DNA: TGTGCCAGCAGTATAACGGGGGAGGTCCACGAGCAGTACTTC.

The chain joins TRBV27 to TRBJ1-2; 9 positions agree with TRBD1. This CDR3 is built from 14 residues. The germline V gene encodes CDR1 MNHEY and CDR2 SMNVEV (reference sequence). Losses at the gene ends were 6 bases for V and 3 bases for J; bases not matched to a gene: 5. The CDR3 nucleotides are TGTGCCAGCAGACACAGGGGGCAGGACTATGGCTACACCTTC. Protein: CASRHRGQDYGYTF.

V is TRBV14 and J is TRBJ2-3; 7 nucleotides line up with TRBD2. V was pared by 2 bases and J by 0 bases, with 2 bases of the junction left unmatched. Germline lookup yields CDR1 SGHDN and CDR2 FVKESK. This CDR3 has 15 residues. CDR3 sequence reads: CASSQLGGSTDTQYF. The CDR3 DNA reads as TGTGCCAGCAGCCAACTCGGGGGGAGCACAGATACGCAGTATTTT.

V and J are TRBV9 and TRBJ2-3; tentative D call: TRBD1 (7 bases). Trimming pared 7 bases from V and 3 bases from J, leaving 18 bases between. CDR1 and CDR2 from the germline V gene are SGDLS and YYNGEE. This CDR3 spans 15 amino acids. The CDR3 loop reads CASGGGGRVTDTQYF. Written as DNA, the CDR3 is TGTGCCAGCGGAGGAGGGGGCAGGGTTACAGATACGCAGTATTTT.

The table lists this clone with a few counts. J is TRBJ1-2 and V is TRBV5-4; D call uncertain. CDR1 is SGHNT, CDR2 YYREEE, per germline (reference sequence). The CDR3 spans 14 residues. V dropped 2 bases and J dropped 0 bases, with 8 bases sitting between them. DNA for the CDR3: TGTGCCAGCAGCTTCGGAGGAGCTAACTATGGCTACACCTTC. As protein: CASSFGGANYGYTF.

The chain has TRBV5-5 and TRBJ2-7; 8 bases align to TRBD2. The length of the CDR3 is 15 residues. V trimming: 5 bases; J trimming: 2 bases; junction bases outside the gene matches: 9. Per the germline V gene, CDR1 is SGHKS and CDR2 is YYEKEE (reference sequence). The CDR3 here is CASSSPSGSTYEQYF. The CDR3 DNA sequence: TGTGCCAGCAGTTCCCCTAGCGGGTCGACCTACGAGCAGTACTTC. Full variable domain (rest looked up from reference TRBV5-5 and TRBJ2-7): DAGVTQSPTHLIKTRGQQVTLRCSPISGHKSVSWYQQVLGQGPQFIFQYYEKEERGRGNFPDRFSARQFPNYSSELNVNALLLGDSALYLCASSSPSGSTYEQYFGPGTRLTVT.

The chain employs TRBV7-2 and TRBJ2-3, with 14 nucleotides matching TRBD2. The V and J ends lost 7 bases and 5 bases, in that order; junction bases with no gene match: 8. There are 16 residues in the CDR3. Germline V gene data show CDR1 as SGHTA and CDR2 as FQGNSA. As DNA, the CDR3 is TGTGCCAGCAAAGCGACTAGCGGGAGGGCAGGAGATACGCAGTATTTT. Its protein is CASKATSGRAGDTQYF. Combining the CDR3 with reference TRBV7-2 and TRBJ2-3 gives the whole variable domain GAGVSQSPSNKVTEKGKDVELRCDPISGHTALYWYRQSLGQGLEFLIYFQGNSAPDKSGLPSDRFSAERTGGSVSTLTIQRTQQEDSAVYLCASKATSGRAGDTQYFGPGTRLTVL.

V usage is TRBV4-3 and J usage is TRBJ2-5; 10 nucleotides agree with TRBD1. CDR3 size: 18 residues. Germline CDR1 reads LGHNA; CDR2 reads YSLEER. The junction had 13 bases not matched to a gene; V was cut back by 0 bases and J by 6 bases. DNA of the CDR3: TGCGCCAGCAGCCAAGAAATGTCGGGGACAGGGGAAAAGAAGACCCAGTACTTC. Protein sequence: CASSQEMSGTGEKKTQYF.

The V call is TRBV27, the J call TRBJ1-1; unclear D gene. The CDR3 loop spans 14 amino acids. The V and J ends lost 5 bases and 0 bases respectively, with 10 bases between them. From germline, CDR1 is MNHEY and CDR2 SMNVEV (reference sequence). The CDR3 loop is CASSPGNMNTEAFF. CDR3 in DNA: TGTGCCAGCAGTCCTGGCAACATGAACACTGAAGCTTTCTTT.

The chain is built from TRBV28 and TRBJ1-1, with D perhaps TRBD1 (6 bases). V lost 8 bases to trimming and J lost 3 bases, with 22 bases between them. This CDR3 spans 16 amino acids. In germline, CDR1 is MDHEN, CDR2 SYDVKM. CDR3 nucleotides: TGTGCCAGCTGCCAAGGGGGGGTAGTTGGGGACACTGAAGCTTTCTTT. It specifies CASCQGGVVGDTEAFF.

This CDR3 reads CASSVQGAVSYNEQFF. In nucleotides, the CDR3 is TGTGCCAGCAGTGTACAGGGGGCGGTTTCCTACAATGAGCAGTTCTTC. The gene calls are TRBV28 and TRBJ2-1; TRBD1 matches 9 bases. J was trimmed by 1 base and V by 5 bases; bases with no gene match: 6. The CDR3 is made up of 16 amino acids. CDR1 MDHEN and CDR2 SYDVKM come from the germline V gene.

This chain joins TRBV27 and TRBJ1-2; 10 nucleotides align to TRBD1. After removal of 6 bases from V and 13 bases from J, the junction contained 11 bases not matched to a gene. The length of the CDR3 is 13 residues. Germline CDR1 and CDR2: MNHEY and SMNVEV (reference sequence). The DNA for the CDR3 is TGTGCCAGCAGCATACGGGACAGGGGTCTCTGCACCTTC. Its translation: CASSIRDRGLCTF.

The chain has TRBV5-4 and TRBJ2-5; D remains unclear. CDR3 length equals 12 residues. CDR1 and CDR2 (germline): SGHNT, YYREEE (reference sequence). V gave up 4 bases and J gave up 5 bases, with 9 bases separating them. The DNA for the CDR3 is TGTGCCAGCAGCGAACAGAAGGAGACCCAGTACTTC. Protein sequence: CASSEQKETQYF.

This clone was counted once. The genes are TRBV7-4 and TRBJ1-2; 8 positions agree with TRBD1. CDR1 and CDR2 from the germline V gene are SGHVT and SQSDAQ. The CDR3 contains 16 residues. V shed 8 bases and J 3 bases; nucleotides not matched to a gene: 14. The CDR3 loop is CASAVAGGRFYYGYTF. CDR3 in DNA: TGTGCCAGCGCTGTGGCAGGGGGCCGTTTTTACTATGGCTACACCTTC.

The gene calls are TRBV4-3 and TRBJ1-4; 7 bases line up with TRBD1. Trimming cost V 1 base and J 8 bases; bases outside gene matches: 10. This CDR3 has 16 amino acids. The germline V gene encodes CDR1 LGHNA and CDR2 YSLEER. CDR3 residues: CASSQASQGQSEKLFF. Here the CDR3 DNA reads TGCGCCAGCAGCCAAGCGTCACAGGGGCAAAGCGAAAAACTGTTTTTT.